The 20 T cell receptor beta chains below all came from one sample that was sequenced in a study of cytomegalovirus exposure and HLA in healthy donors. This table comes from immunoSEQ multiplex PCR, and its TCRdb copy is limited to in-frame clones, with some not included. The table has some 340,000 clones, about 85% seen once; the top ten hold roughly 1.2%. The sequenced sample was PBMCs. Receptor source: a woman aged 30 to 39 in good health and CMV-seropositive.

As to this clone: Other DNA sequences in this specimen translate into the identical CDR3. The V gene is TRBV7-6, the J gene TRBJ1-1; D not certain. The CDR3 runs 13 residues. Germline V CDR1 and CDR2: SGHVS, FNYEAQ. V was pared by 1 base and J by 2 bases, with 5 bases between. CDR3 sequence reads: CASSLGQNTEAFF. CDR3 nucleotide sequence: TGTGCCAGCAGCTTAGGGCAAAACACTGAAGCTTTCTTT.

The V and J genes are TRBV29-1 and TRBJ2-3, with TRBD2 as a possible D gene (7 bases). Germline V gives CDR1 SQVTM, CDR2 ANQGSEA. This CDR3 is built from 14 residues. V was pared by 3 bases and J by 2 bases, with 12 bases between. The CDR3 reads CSVDRGAYTDTQYF. The CDR3 coding sequence is TGCAGCGTTGATCGGGGGGCCTACACAGATACGCAGTATTTT.

The gene calls are TRBV11-2 and TRBJ1-3, with unresolved D. The V gene's germline CDR1 is SGHAT and CDR2 FQNNGV. V lost 11 bases, J lost 0 bases, and 11 bases lay in between. This CDR3 is 13 amino acids long. CDR3 DNA: TGTGCCCATAGCACCCACTCTGGAAACACCATATATTTT. It codes for CAHSTHSGNTIYF.

The chain uses TRBV14 and TRBJ2-7; no reliable D call. Trimming left V 3 bases short and J 6 bases short, with 18 bases between. This CDR3 contains 15 residues. Germline loops: CDR1 SGHDN, CDR2 FVKESK. The CDR3 region has the DNA TGTGCCAGCAGCCAGTACACCCCGGCAGGTAGCGAGCAGTACTTC. As protein: CASSQYTPAGSEQYF.

The chain recombines TRBV10-1 with TRBJ1-3; D gene ambiguous. V was pared by 6 bases and J by 3 bases, with 6 bases between. This CDR3 comprises 12 residues. Germline V gene data show CDR1 as WNHNN and CDR2 as SYGVQD (reference sequence). CDR3 sequence reads: CASRYFGNTIYF. CDR3 bases: TGCGCCAGCAGATACTTTGGAAACACCATATATTTT.

In this sample, this clone turned up once. The rearrangement links TRBV7-6 to TRBJ1-4; D gene uncertain. V was trimmed by 5 bases and J by 7 bases, leaving 11 bases between them. The CDR3 extends over 13 amino acids. Germline loops: CDR1 SGHVS, CDR2 FNYEAQ. CDR3 residues: CASSSRVLEKLFF. For the CDR3, the DNA is TGTGCCAGCAGCAGCCGGGTCCTTGAAAAACTGTTTTTT.

This clone was recorded a few times. The rearrangement joins TRBV6-5 to TRBJ1-2, with 8 bases lining up with TRBD1. Germline CDR1 MNHEY, CDR2 SVGAGI. This CDR3 has 15 residues. V shed 6 bases, J shed 7 bases, and the junction held 13 bases outside the gene matches. The DNA for the CDR3 is TGTGCCAGCAGCCCCAGGGGGCGAGTGGGCGCTGGCTACACCTTC. This sequence encodes CASSPRGRVGAGYTF.

This clone has more than one count but fewer than ten. The chain couples TRBV28 to TRBJ2-7; no reliable D call. V lost 3 bases and J 6 bases, leaving 12 bases between the germline ends. Germline V gives CDR1 MDHEN, CDR2 SYDVKM. This CDR3 is built from 13 residues. The CDR3, as DNA: TGTGCCAGCAGTTTTGCAGGTAGTTCCGAGCAGTACTTC. Protein: CASSFAGSSEQYF.

The rearrangement uses TRBV5-5 and TRBJ2-7; D ambiguous. The CDR3 is 13 residues long. From germline, CDR1 is SGHKS and CDR2 YYEKEE (reference sequence). Deletions cut 0 bases from V and 1 base from J, with 5 bases between. The CDR3 sequence is CASSLARSYEQYF. DNA of the CDR3: TGTGCCAGCAGCTTGGCTAGGTCCTACGAGCAGTACTTC.

The V gene is TRBV6-5, the J gene TRBJ1-4, with 7 bases fitting TRBD1. The CDR3 is 13 residues long. Germline assignment: CDR1 MNHEY and CDR2 SVGAGI. V shed 6 bases, J shed 7 bases, and the junction held 5 bases outside the gene matches. The CDR3 reads CASRRDSGEKLFF. In DNA, the CDR3 is TGTGCCAGCAGACGGGACAGTGGTGAAAAACTGTTTTTT.

J is TRBJ1-1 and V is TRBV7-9; weak D call: TRBD1 (5 bases). There are 17 residues in the CDR3. V lost 5 bases to trimming and J lost 4 bases, with 23 bases between them. Germline V gene lookup returns CDR1 SEHNR and CDR2 FQNEAQ (reference sequence). The CDR3 sequence: CASSLAGGPRMLTEAFF. The DNA for the CDR3 is TGTGCCAGCAGCCTCGCCGGGGGTCCTAGAATGCTCACTGAAGCTTTCTTT.

This sequence joins TRBV6-6 and TRBJ1-4; 11 nucleotides agree with TRBD1. The CDR3 consists of 16 residues. V trimming: 6 bases; J trimming: 6 bases; junction bases outside the gene matches: 9. Per the germline V gene, CDR1 is MNHNY and CDR2 is SVGAGI (reference sequence). CDR3 protein: CASRRTGGSGDEKLFF. CDR3 in DNA: TGTGCCAGCAGAAGGACAGGGGGCAGTGGTGATGAAAAACTGTTTTTT.

This clone was seen only once. This chain connects TRBV7-2 to TRBJ2-7, with 12 bases identical to TRBD1. V was clipped by 5 bases and J by 4 bases; unmatched bases: 3. Germline loops: CDR1 SGHTA, CDR2 FQGNSA. The CDR3 contains 14 residues. The CDR3 DNA follows: TGTGCCAGCAGCCCGGGACAGGGGGCTTACGAGCAGTACTTC. Its translation: CASSPGQGAYEQYF.

This rearrangement joins TRBV7-2 to TRBJ2-7, with TRBD2 matching 8 bases. The CDR3 is made up of 15 amino acids. V was pared by 3 bases and J by 3 bases, with 7 bases of the junction left unmatched. The germline gives CDR1 SGHTA, CDR2 FQGNSA. The CDR3 loop reads CASSFGREASYEQYF. Written as DNA, the CDR3 is TGTGCCAGCAGCTTCGGGCGGGAGGCGAGCTACGAGCAGTACTTC. Supplemented by reference TRBV7-2 and TRBJ2-7, the full variable domain reads GAGVSQSPSNKVTEKGKDVELRCDPISGHTALYWYRQSLGQGLEFLIYFQGNSAPDKSGLPSDRFSAERTGGSVSTLTIQRTQQEDSAVYLCASSFGREASYEQYFGPGTRLTVT.

The V call is TRBV28, the J call TRBJ1-6; D is possibly TRBD1 (5 bases). Germline lookup yields CDR1 MDHEN and CDR2 SYDVKM. The CDR3 is made up of 17 amino acids. V gave up 1 base and J gave up 7 bases, with 17 bases separating them. Here the CDR3 reads CASSLYGPRVPNSPLHF. The CDR3 nucleotides are TGTGCCAGCAGTTTATACGGCCCCAGGGTGCCAAATTCACCCCTCCACTTT.

The rearrangement links TRBV7-6 to TRBJ1-6; maybe TRBD1 (5 bases). Germline CDR1 SGHVS, CDR2 FNYEAQ. CDR3 length equals 15 residues. V was cut by 2 bases and J by 6 bases, with 11 bases left in between. The chain's CDR3 is CASSLNQGPNSPLHF. CDR3 sequence (DNA): TGTGCCAGCAGCTTAAATCAGGGCCCTAATTCACCCCTCCACTTT.

This chain connects TRBV28 to TRBJ1-2; D possibly corresponds to TRBD1 (5 bases). Trimming shortened V by 10 bases and J by 9 bases, and 21 bases separated the two germline ends. Germline CDR1 MDHEN, CDR2 SYDVKM. The CDR3 runs 13 residues. The CDR3 loop reads CATCLGQLTSYTF. CDR3 nucleotide sequence: TGTGCCACCTGCCTGGGGCAGCTTACGAGCTACACCTTC.

This clone was recorded only once. V usage is TRBV4-1 and J usage is TRBJ2-7; 10 bases match TRBD2. Germline V gene lookup returns CDR1 MGHRA and CDR2 YSYEKL. V shed 4 bases, J shed 0 bases, and the junction held 6 bases outside the gene matches. The CDR3 loop spans 16 amino acids. The CDR3 loop is CASSPWTSGFSYEQYF. CDR3 DNA: TGCGCCAGCAGCCCCTGGACTAGCGGATTCTCCTACGAGCAGTACTTC.

V gene TRBV7-6 combines with J gene TRBJ2-7; 9 bases line up with TRBD1. Germline V gene lookup returns CDR1 SGHVS and CDR2 FNYEAQ. The CDR3 extends over 14 amino acids. With 3 bases clipped from V and 2 bases from J, the junction kept 2 bases outside the gene matches. CDR3: CASSFGQGPYEQYF. As DNA, the CDR3 is TGTGCCAGCAGCTTCGGACAGGGGCCCTACGAGCAGTACTTC.

Here the CDR3 reads CASSVIPGTDYEQYF. The CDR3 nucleotides are TGTGCCAGCAGCGTAATACCCGGGACAGACTACGAGCAGTACTTC. The chain is built from TRBV9 and TRBJ2-7, with 7 bases identical to TRBD1. Germline loops: CDR1 SGDLS, CDR2 YYNGEE. V gave up 1 base and J gave up 3 bases; unmatched junction bases: 7. This CDR3 is built from 15 residues.